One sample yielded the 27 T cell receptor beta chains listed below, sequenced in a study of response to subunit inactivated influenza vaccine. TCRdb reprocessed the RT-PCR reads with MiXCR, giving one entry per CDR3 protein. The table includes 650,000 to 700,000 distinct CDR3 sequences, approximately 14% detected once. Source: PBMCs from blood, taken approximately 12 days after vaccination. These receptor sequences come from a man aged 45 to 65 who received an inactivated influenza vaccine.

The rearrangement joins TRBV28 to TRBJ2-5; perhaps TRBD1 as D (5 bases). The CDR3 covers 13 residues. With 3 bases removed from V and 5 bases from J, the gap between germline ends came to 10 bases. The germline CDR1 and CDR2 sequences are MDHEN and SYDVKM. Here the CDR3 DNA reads TGTGCCAGCAGTTTCCTTGGGGCTGAGACCCAGTACTTC. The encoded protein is CASSFLGAETQYF. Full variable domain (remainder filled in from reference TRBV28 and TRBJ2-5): DVKVTQSSRYLVKRTGEKVFLECVQDMDHENMFWYRQDPGLGLRLIYFSYDVKMKEKGDIPEGYSVSREKKERFSLILESASTNQTSMYLCASSFLGAETQYFGPGTRLLVL.

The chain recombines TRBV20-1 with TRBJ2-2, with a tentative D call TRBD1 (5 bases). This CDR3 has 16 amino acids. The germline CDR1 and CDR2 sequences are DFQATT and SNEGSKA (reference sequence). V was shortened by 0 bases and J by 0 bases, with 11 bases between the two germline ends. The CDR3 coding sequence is TGCAGTGCTAGAGATCTAGGGGCCGCGAACACCGGGGAGCTGTTTTTT. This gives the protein CSARDLGAANTGELFF.

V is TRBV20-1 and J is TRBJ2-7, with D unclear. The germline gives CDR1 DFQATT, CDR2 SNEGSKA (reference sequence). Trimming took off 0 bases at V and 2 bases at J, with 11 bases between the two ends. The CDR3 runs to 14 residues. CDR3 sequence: CSARETMTPYEQYF. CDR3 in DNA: TGCAGTGCTAGAGAGACAATGACACCCTACGAGCAGTACTTC.

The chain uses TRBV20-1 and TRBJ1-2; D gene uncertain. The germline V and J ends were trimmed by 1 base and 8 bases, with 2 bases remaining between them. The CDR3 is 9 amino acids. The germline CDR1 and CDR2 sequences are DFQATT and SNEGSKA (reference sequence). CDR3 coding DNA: TGCAGTGCTAGAGTGGGCTACACCTTC. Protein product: CSARVGYTF.

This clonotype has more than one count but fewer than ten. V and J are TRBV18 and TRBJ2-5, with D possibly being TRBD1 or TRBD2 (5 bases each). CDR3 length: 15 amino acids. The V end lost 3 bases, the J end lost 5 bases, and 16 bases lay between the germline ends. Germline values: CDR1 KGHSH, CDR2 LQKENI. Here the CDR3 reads CASSPLLGERETQYF. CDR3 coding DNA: TGTGCCAGCTCACCCCTCCTGGGGGAGAGGGAGACCCAGTACTTC.

The CDR3 loop is CASKGQGSTDTQYF. The CDR3 nucleotides are TGTGCCAGCAAGGGACAGGGGAGCACAGATACGCAGTATTTT. The chain links TRBV5-6 to TRBJ2-3, with TRBD1 matching 10 bases. The CDR3 length is 14 residues. CDR1 and CDR2 from the germline V gene are SGHDT and YYEEEE. The V and J ends lost 6 bases and 0 bases, in that order; junction bases with no gene match: 1.

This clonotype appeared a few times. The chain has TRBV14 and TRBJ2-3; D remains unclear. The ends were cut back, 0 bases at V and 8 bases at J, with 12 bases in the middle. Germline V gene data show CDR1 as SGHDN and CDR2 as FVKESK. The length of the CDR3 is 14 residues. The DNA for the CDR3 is TGTGCCAGCAGCCAAGATACCCCGCCCGGTACGCAGTATTTT. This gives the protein CASSQDTPPGTQYF. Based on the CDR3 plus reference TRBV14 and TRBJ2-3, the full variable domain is EAGVTQFPSHSVIEKGQTVTLRCDPISGHDNLYWYRRVMGKEIKFLLHFVKESKQDESGMPNNRFLAERTGGTYSTLKVQPAELEDSGVYFCASSQDTPPGTQYFGPGTRLTVL.

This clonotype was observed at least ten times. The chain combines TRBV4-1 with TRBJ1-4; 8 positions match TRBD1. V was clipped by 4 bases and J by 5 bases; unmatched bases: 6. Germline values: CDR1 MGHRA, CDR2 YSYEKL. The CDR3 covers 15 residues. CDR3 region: CASSPWDRSNEKLFF. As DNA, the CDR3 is TGCGCCAGCAGCCCCTGGGACAGGAGCAATGAAAAACTGTTTTTT.

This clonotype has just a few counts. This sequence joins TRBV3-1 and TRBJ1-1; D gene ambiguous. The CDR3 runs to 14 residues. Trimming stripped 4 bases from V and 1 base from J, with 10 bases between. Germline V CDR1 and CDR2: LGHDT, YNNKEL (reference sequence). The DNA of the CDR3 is TGTGCCAGCAGCCCAGCCGGTCGGAACACTGAAGCTTTCTTT. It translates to CASSPAGRNTEAFF.

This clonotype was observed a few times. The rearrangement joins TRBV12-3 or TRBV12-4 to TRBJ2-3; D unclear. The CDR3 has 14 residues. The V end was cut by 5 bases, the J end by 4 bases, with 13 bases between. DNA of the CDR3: TGTGCCAGCAGTCACCAGAATAACCCAGATACGCAGTATTTT. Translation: CASSHQNNPDTQYF.

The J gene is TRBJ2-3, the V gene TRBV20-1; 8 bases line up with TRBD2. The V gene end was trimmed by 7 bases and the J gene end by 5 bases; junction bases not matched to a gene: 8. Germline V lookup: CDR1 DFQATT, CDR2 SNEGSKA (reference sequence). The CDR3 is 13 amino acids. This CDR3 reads CSGRRGAGDTQYF. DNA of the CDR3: TGCAGTGGTCGGCGGGGGGCAGGAGATACGCAGTATTTT.

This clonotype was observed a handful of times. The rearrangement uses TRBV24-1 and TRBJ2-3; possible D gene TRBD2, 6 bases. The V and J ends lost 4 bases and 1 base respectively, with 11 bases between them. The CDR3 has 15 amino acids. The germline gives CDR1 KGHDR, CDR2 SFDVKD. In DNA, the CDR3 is TGTGCCACCAGTGACCCTAAGCGGGGCACAGATACGCAGTATTTT. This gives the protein CATSDPKRGTDTQYF.

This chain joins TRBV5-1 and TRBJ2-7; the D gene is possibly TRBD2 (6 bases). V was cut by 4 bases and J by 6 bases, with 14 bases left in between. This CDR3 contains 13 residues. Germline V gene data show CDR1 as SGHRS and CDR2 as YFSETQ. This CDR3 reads CASSAVLGGEQYF. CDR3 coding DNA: TGCGCCAGCAGCGCGGTGTTGGGGGGCGAGCAGTACTTC.

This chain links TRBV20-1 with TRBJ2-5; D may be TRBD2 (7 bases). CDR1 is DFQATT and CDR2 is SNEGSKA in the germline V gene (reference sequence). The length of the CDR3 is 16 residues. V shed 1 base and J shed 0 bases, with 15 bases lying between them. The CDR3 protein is CSARGGGLTYQETQYF. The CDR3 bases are TGCAGTGCTAGAGGGGGGGGCCTCACGTACCAAGAGACCCAGTACTTC.

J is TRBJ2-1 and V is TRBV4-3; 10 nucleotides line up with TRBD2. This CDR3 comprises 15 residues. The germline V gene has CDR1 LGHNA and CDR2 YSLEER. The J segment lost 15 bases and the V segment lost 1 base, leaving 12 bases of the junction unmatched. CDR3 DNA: TGCGCCAGCAGCCAAGGGGGCAGCGGGAGGGGAACCCCGTTCTTC. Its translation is CASSQGGSGRGTPFF.

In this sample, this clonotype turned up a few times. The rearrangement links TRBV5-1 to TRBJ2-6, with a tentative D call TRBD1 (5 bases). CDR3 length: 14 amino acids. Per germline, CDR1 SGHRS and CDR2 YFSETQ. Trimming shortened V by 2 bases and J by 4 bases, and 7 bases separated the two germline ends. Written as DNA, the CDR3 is TGCGCCAGCAGCTTTACAGGCGGGGCCAACGTCCTGACTTTC. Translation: CASSFTGGANVLTF.

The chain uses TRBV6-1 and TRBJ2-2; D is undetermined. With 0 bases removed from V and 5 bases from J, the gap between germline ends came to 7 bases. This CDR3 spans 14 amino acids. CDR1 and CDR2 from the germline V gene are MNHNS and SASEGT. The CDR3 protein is CASSEALGTGELFF. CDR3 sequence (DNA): TGTGCCAGCAGTGAAGCGCTGGGAACCGGGGAGCTGTTTTTT.

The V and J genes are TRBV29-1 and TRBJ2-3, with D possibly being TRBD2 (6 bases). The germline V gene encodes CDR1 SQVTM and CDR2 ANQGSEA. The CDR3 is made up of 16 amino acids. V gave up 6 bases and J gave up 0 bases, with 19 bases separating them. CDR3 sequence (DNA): TGCAGCGTGGGTCGGGGGTCCAGACCTAGCACAGATACGCAGTATTTT. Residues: CSVGRGSRPSTDTQYF.

CDR3: CAQSRASGYTF. The CDR3 DNA follows: TGTGCCCAATCCCGGGCGTCAGGGTACACCTTC. The chain has TRBV30 and TRBJ1-2; tentatively, D is TRBD1 (5 bases). Germline loops: CDR1 GTSNPN, CDR2 SVGIG (reference sequence). This CDR3 comprises 11 residues. The V end lost 8 bases, the J end lost 11 bases, and 18 bases lay between the germline ends.

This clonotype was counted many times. CDR3 DNA sequence: TGTGCCAGCACGCGGGGCGACTATGGCTACACCTTC. Residues: CASTRGDYGYTF. The chain couples TRBV7-2 to TRBJ1-2; D is possibly TRBD1 (5 bases). Germline V gives CDR1 SGHTA, CDR2 FQGNSA. V was pared by 7 bases and J by 3 bases, with 9 bases between. The CDR3 has 12 residues.

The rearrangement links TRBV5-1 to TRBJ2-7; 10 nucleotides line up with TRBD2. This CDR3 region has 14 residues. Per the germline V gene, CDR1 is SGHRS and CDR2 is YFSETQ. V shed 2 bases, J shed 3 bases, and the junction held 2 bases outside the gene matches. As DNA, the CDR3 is TGCGCCAGCAGCTTACTAGCGGGGCACTACGAGCAGTACTTC. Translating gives CASSLLAGHYEQYF.

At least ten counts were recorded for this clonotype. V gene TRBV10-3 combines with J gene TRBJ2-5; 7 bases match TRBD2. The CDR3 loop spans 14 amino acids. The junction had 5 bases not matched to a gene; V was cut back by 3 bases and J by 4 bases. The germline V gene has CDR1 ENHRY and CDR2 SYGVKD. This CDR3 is CAISDPGGGETQYF. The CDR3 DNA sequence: TGTGCCATCAGTGACCCGGGAGGAGGAGAGACCCAGTACTTC.

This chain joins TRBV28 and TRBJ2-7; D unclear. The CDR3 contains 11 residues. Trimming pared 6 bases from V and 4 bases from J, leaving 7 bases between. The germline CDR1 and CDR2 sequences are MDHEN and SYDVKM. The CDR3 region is CASRFGYEQYF. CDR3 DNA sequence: TGTGCCAGCAGGTTCGGGTACGAGCAGTACTTC.

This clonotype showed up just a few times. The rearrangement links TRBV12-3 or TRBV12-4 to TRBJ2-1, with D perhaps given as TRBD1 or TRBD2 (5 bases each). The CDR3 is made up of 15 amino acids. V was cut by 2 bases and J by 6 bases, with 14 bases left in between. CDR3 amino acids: CASSLFRGESNEQFF. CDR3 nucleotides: TGTGCCAGCAGTTTATTCCGGGGCGAAAGCAATGAGCAGTTCTTC.

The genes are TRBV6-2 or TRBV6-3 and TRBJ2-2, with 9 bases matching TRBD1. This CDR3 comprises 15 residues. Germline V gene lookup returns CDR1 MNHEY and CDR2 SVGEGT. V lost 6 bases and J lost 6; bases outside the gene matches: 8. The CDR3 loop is CASRQRQGGAGELFF. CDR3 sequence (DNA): TGTGCCAGCAGACAGAGACAGGGGGGCGCCGGGGAGCTGTTTTTT.

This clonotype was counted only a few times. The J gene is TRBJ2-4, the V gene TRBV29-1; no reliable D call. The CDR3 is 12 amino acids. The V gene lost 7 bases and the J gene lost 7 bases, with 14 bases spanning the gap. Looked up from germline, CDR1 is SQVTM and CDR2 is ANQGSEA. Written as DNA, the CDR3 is TGCAGCGGGGCCCCGGACGGGAACATTCAGTACTTC. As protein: CSGAPDGNIQYF.

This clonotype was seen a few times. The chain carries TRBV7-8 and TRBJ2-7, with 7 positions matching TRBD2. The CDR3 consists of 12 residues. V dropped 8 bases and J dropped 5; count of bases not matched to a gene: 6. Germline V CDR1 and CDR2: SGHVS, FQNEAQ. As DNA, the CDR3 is TGTGCCAGCTCGGGGGGTATCGACGAGCAGTACTTC. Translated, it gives CASSGGIDEQYF.